This T cell receptor beta chain was captured by sequencing in a study of CD8 T cells in ankylosing spondylitis. Study-wide results and caveats: Characteristic of ankylosing spondylitis blood, it appeared, was a TCR beta motif comprising fewer than 10 highly homologous variants.

CDR1 is SEHNR and CDR2 is FQNEAQ in the germline V gene (reference sequence). V lost 1 base to trimming and J lost 1 base, with 7 bases between them. CDR3 size: 14 residues. As concerns this clonotype: Its target is unknown.

In TCRdb, the 5' RACE reads were re-called with MiXCR into one record per CDR3 protein. The sample includes about 140,000 distinct CDR3 sequences, 30% to 40% seen only once; the top ten take 5.5% to 7.5%. The sequence derives from a male donor with ankylosing spondylitis. Source material: synovial fluid, either unsorted or a sorted T cell fraction (not recorded which). The chain carries TRBV7-9 and TRBJ1-1; the D is unclear. CDR3 in DNA: TGTGCCAGCAGCTTAGGCGACAAGAACACTGAAGCTTTCTTT. Protein sequence: CASSLGDKNTEAFF.